These 21 T cell receptor beta chains originate from one sample sequenced in a study of blood T cell repertoires in COVID-19. The method was immunoSEQ multiplex PCR; TCRdb's version includes in-frame clones alone and lacks a portion of them. This table has fewer than 200,000 clones, 87% appearing once. Sequenced material: peripheral blood. The receptors come from a woman between 50 and 59 years old with acute or convalescent COVID-19.

This chain joins TRBV19 and TRBJ2-3, with 8 bases matching TRBD2. CDR3 length: 15 amino acids. In germline, CDR1 is LNHDA, CDR2 SQIVND (reference sequence). V gave up 5 bases and J gave up 1 base; unmatched junction bases: 5. The CDR3 sequence: CASSAGLGGTDTQYF. Here the CDR3 DNA reads TGTGCCAGTAGTGCGGGACTAGGAGGCACAGATACGCAGTATTTT.

This sequence joins TRBV9 and TRBJ1-5; D uncertain. CDR1 and CDR2 (germline): SGDLS, YYNGEE. V was clipped by 5 bases and J by 3 bases, with 12 bases between them. The CDR3 extends over 14 amino acids. The CDR3 DNA is TGTGCCAGCAGTTTAACGGGAAACAATCAGCCCCAGCATTTT. Amino acid sequence: CASSLTGNNQPQHF. Complete variable domain (other parts from reference TRBV9 and TRBJ1-5): DSGVTQTPKHLITATGQRVTLRCSPRSGDLSVYWYQQSLDQGLQFLIQYYNGEERAKGNILERFSAQQFPDLHSELNLSSLELGDSALYFCASSLTGNNQPQHFGDGTRLSIL.

V is TRBV28 and J is TRBJ1-5; no definite D call. The germline gives CDR1 MDHEN, CDR2 SYDVKM. This CDR3 contains 16 residues. Between the trimmed V and J ends, which lost 5 bases and 5 bases, there was a span of 19 bases. The CDR3 reads CASSPLRYSRDQPQHF. The CDR3 nucleotides read TGTGCCAGCAGTCCACTCCGATACTCACGCGATCAGCCCCAGCATTTT.

The chain joins TRBV19 to TRBJ2-2; maybe TRBD2 (5 bases). V lost 5 bases to trimming and J lost 6 bases, with 13 bases between them. The CDR3 extends over 14 amino acids. Germline-derived CDR1 and CDR2 are LNHDA and SQIVND (reference sequence). The CDR3 sequence: CASSLDLGAGELFF. The CDR3 coding sequence is TGTGCCAGTAGTTTGGACCTCGGGGCCGGGGAGCTGTTTTTT.

This clone was counted a single time. The CDR3: CAIGQDSYEAFF. The CDR3 DNA sequence: TGTGCCATCGGACAGGACTCTTATGAAGCTTTCTTT. The V and J genes are TRBV10-3 and TRBJ1-1; 7 bases align to TRBD1. Germline V gene data show CDR1 as ENHRY and CDR2 as SYGVKD. This CDR3 contains 12 residues. V shed 8 bases, J shed 7 bases, and the junction held 7 bases outside the gene matches.

J is TRBJ1-4 and V is TRBV19, with D perhaps TRBD1 (5 bases). The CDR3 sequence is 16 residues long. V was shortened by 4 bases and J by 8 bases, with 20 bases between the two germline ends. The germline V gene has CDR1 LNHDA and CDR2 SQIVND (reference sequence). CDR3 region: CASSNQGSPFGEKLFF. In DNA, the CDR3 is TGTGCCAGTAGTAATCAGGGAAGCCCTTTTGGGGAAAAACTGTTTTTT.

The genes are TRBV6-2 or TRBV6-3 and TRBJ1-6; a possible D gene is TRBD1 (5 bases). Between the trimmed V and J ends, which lost 4 bases and 10 bases, there was a span of 17 bases. Germline V gives CDR1 MNHEY, CDR2 SVGEGT. The CDR3 has 15 residues. The CDR3 protein is CASSLSRGIRSPLHF. CDR3 sequence (DNA): TGTGCCAGCAGTTTAAGTCGGGGGATACGGTCACCCCTCCACTTT.

The chain has TRBV19 and TRBJ2-7; weak D call: TRBD2 (6 bases). The V gene lost 4 bases and the J gene lost 4 bases, with 14 bases spanning the gap. The CDR3 totals 14 residues. Germline loops: CDR1 LNHDA, CDR2 SQIVND (reference sequence). CDR3 region: CASSTSGGLYEQYF. Here the CDR3 DNA reads TGTGCCAGTAGTACGAGCGGAGGGTTATACGAGCAGTACTTC.

The chain carries TRBV5-1 and TRBJ2-7, with D possibly TRBD1 on 6 matching bases. Trimming stripped 0 bases from V and 6 bases from J, with 22 bases between. This CDR3 region has 17 residues. CDR1 is SGHRS and CDR2 is YFSETQ in the germline V gene. CDR3: CASSLALQGGPASEQYF. The CDR3 region has the DNA TGCGCCAGCAGCTTGGCCCTACAGGGTGGGCCAGCTAGCGAGCAGTACTTC.

V is TRBV19 and J is TRBJ2-2; a possible D gene is TRBD1 (5 bases). This CDR3 has 15 amino acids. The V and J ends lost 3 bases and 0 bases respectively, with 8 bases between them. CDR1 and CDR2 (germline): LNHDA, SQIVND (reference sequence). This CDR3 is CASSISRANTGELFF. CDR3 bases: TGTGCCAGTAGTATCTCCAGGGCGAACACCGGGGAGCTGTTTTTT.

V and J are TRBV30 and TRBJ2-3, with a weak D call TRBD1 (5 bases). The CDR3 contains 16 residues. Germline V gene lookup returns CDR1 GTSNPN and CDR2 SVGIG (reference sequence). Trimming removed 0 bases from V and 2 bases from J, with 15 bases in between. The CDR3 is CAWSVLGRADTDTQYF. The CDR3 DNA reads as TGTGCCTGGAGTGTACTCGGCAGGGCCGACACAGATACGCAGTATTTT. Using reference TRBV30 and TRBJ2-3 for the parts outside the CDR3, the full variable domain is SQTIHQWPATLVQPVGSPLSLECTVEGTSNPNLYWYRQAAGRGLQLLFYSVGIGQISSEVPQNLSASRPQDRQFILSSKKLLLSDSGFYLCAWSVLGRADTDTQYFGPGTRLTVL.

The chain combines TRBV18 with TRBJ1-2; 9 bases match TRBD1. V shed 6 bases and J 8 bases; nucleotides not matched to a gene: 4. Germline V gene data show CDR1 as KGHSH and CDR2 as LQKENI. This CDR3 is built from 12 residues. CDR3 region: CASSRDREGYTF. Here the CDR3 DNA reads TGTGCCAGCTCGCGGGACAGGGAAGGCTACACCTTC.

The rearrangement uses TRBV19 and TRBJ2-7; TRBD1 agrees at 7 bases. The germline V gene has CDR1 LNHDA and CDR2 SQIVND (reference sequence). The junction had 9 bases not matched to a gene; V was cut back by 2 bases and J by 5 bases. CDR3 length: 15 amino acids. The CDR3 is CASSIQWTGFDEQYF. CDR3 coding DNA: TGTGCCAGTAGTATACAGTGGACAGGCTTCGACGAGCAGTACTTC.

V is TRBV18 and J is TRBJ1-5; the D gene is possibly TRBD1 (6 bases). This CDR3 has 15 amino acids. Germline CDR1 reads KGHSH; CDR2 reads LQKENI. V dropped 3 bases and J dropped 4 bases, with 13 bases sitting between them. CDR3 loop: CASSPLQGTNQPQHF. The CDR3, as DNA: TGTGCCAGCTCACCCCTACAGGGAACGAATCAGCCCCAGCATTTT.

The chain recombines TRBV10-2 with TRBJ2-7, with TRBD2 identical over 12 bases. CDR1 is WSHSY, CDR2 SAAADI, per germline. This CDR3 is 15 amino acids long. The ends lost 4 bases at V and 5 bases at J; junction bases unmatched: 6. The CDR3 reads CASSAGTSGSHEQYF. Here the CDR3 DNA reads TGCGCCAGCAGTGCCGGGACTAGCGGGTCCCACGAGCAGTACTTC.

Of note for this clone: Other DNA sequences in this specimen translate into the identical CDR3. The CDR3 sequence: CASSLGPSGKETQYF. CDR3 sequence (DNA): TGCGCCAGCAGCTTGGGGCCCAGCGGGAAAGAGACCCAGTACTTC. The chain combines TRBV5-1 with TRBJ2-5; TRBD2 matches 7 bases. V gave up 0 bases and J gave up 3 bases; unmatched junction bases: 5. This CDR3 contains 15 residues. In germline, CDR1 is SGHRS, CDR2 YFSETQ.

This rearrangement joins TRBV19 to TRBJ1-1; TRBD1 matches at 7 bases. Germline CDR1 and CDR2: LNHDA and SQIVND (reference sequence). The V gene end was trimmed by 8 bases and the J gene end by 8 bases; junction bases not matched to a gene: 5. This CDR3 comprises 11 residues. The CDR3 DNA follows: TGTGCCAGTCAACAGGGGAGGGAAGCTTTCTTT. Protein product: CASQQGREAFF.

This chain connects TRBV27 to TRBJ2-7, with D perhaps matching TRBD2 (5 bases). This CDR3 is 13 amino acids long. CDR1 and CDR2 from the germline V gene are MNHEY and SMNVEV (reference sequence). V shed 6 bases and J shed 0 bases, with 9 bases lying between them. The CDR3 coding sequence is TGTGCCAGCAGCTCGGGGAGCTCCTACGAGCAGTACTTC. Amino acid sequence: CASSSGSSYEQYF.

The chain carries TRBV12-5 and TRBJ2-2; D may be TRBD2 (6 bases). V lost 2 bases and J lost 7, with 8 bases in between. CDR1 and CDR2 from the germline V gene are LGHNT and FRNRAP. The CDR3 length is 13 residues. DNA for the CDR3: TGTGCTAGTGGTTTGACCGGGAGCGGGGAGCTGTTTTTT. Translating gives CASGLTGSGELFF.

This clone was counted a single time. The chain recombines TRBV5-1 with TRBJ2-5; D may be TRBD1 (6 bases). The germline V gene encodes CDR1 SGHRS and CDR2 YFSETQ. The CDR3 is 13 residues long. Trimming removed 2 bases at V and 5 bases at J, with 10 bases between. CDR3 sequence reads: CASSFNRAETQYF. CDR3 bases: TGCGCCAGCAGCTTCAACAGGGCTGAGACCCAGTACTTC.

The rearrangement joins TRBV11-3 to TRBJ2-5; tentative D call: TRBD1 (6 bases). Per the germline V gene, CDR1 is SGHNT and CDR2 is YENEEA. V was cut by 5 bases and J by 0 bases, with 10 bases left in between. The CDR3 is 14 amino acids. CDR3 in DNA: TGTGCCAGCAGCGCCCAGGGGTACCAAGAGACCCAGTACTTC. This sequence encodes CASSAQGYQETQYF.